One and the same sample provided the 10 T cell receptor beta chains below, sequenced in a study of blood T cell repertoires in COVID-19. Only in-frame clones appear in the TCRdb table, and some are missing; sequencing was by immunoSEQ multiplex PCR. The data hold around 320,000 clones, with 85% to 90% observed a single time. Specimen: peripheral blood. The origin of the receptors is a woman in her twenties or thirties with COVID-19, enrolled during active disease.

V usage is TRBV28 and J usage is TRBJ2-1; 8 bases map to TRBD2. Germline V gene lookup returns CDR1 MDHEN and CDR2 SYDVKM. The CDR3 spans 15 residues. With V trimmed by 6 bases and J by 4 bases, 8 bases remained unmatched. Here the CDR3 DNA reads TGTGCCAGCAGCCGGGGGGGCTCGGGTTACAATGAGCAGTTCTTC. It yields the protein CASSRGGSGYNEQFF.

This chain connects TRBV6-5 to TRBJ2-4, with 8 bases that match TRBD1. CDR3 size: 14 residues. Germline-derived CDR1 and CDR2 are MNHEY and SVGAGI. V lost 5 bases, J lost 7 bases, and 7 bases stayed unmatched. CDR3 nucleotides: TGTGCCAGCAGTCGGACAGGGCTTTGGAACATTCAGTACTTC. This sequence encodes CASSRTGLWNIQYF.

The CDR3 spells CASSQASYNEQFF. For the CDR3, the DNA is TGTGCCAGCAGCCAGGCCTCCTACAATGAGCAGTTCTTC. The chain is built from TRBV5-6 and TRBJ2-1, with D hard to call. V lost 4 bases and J 0 bases, leaving 5 bases between the germline ends. This CDR3 is built from 13 residues. Germline loops: CDR1 SGHDT, CDR2 YYEEEE.

The chain has TRBV2 and TRBJ2-1, with a tentative D call TRBD2 (6 bases). The CDR3 covers 15 residues. Germline assignment: CDR1 SNHLY and CDR2 FYNNEI. Trimming removed 6 bases at V and 2 bases at J, with 14 bases between. The CDR3 DNA is TGTGCCAGCAGGGACGCGGGGAACACCTACAATGAGCAGTTCTTC. It encodes CASRDAGNTYNEQFF.

The rearrangement uses TRBV18 and TRBJ1-1; possible D gene TRBD1, 6 bases. In germline, CDR1 is KGHSH, CDR2 LQKENI. There are 17 residues in the CDR3. V was shortened by 1 base and J by 1 base, with 16 bases between the two germline ends. The CDR3 here is CASSPLTGFERNTEAFF. The CDR3 DNA reads TGTGCCAGCTCACCACTTACAGGGTTTGAAAGGAACACTGAAGCTTTCTTT.

This clone was recorded once. V is TRBV9 and J is TRBJ2-3; D might be TRBD1 (6 bases). Germline CDR1 is SGDLS and CDR2 is YYNGEE. V lost 0 bases to trimming and J lost 3 bases, with 11 bases between them. This CDR3 comprises 15 residues. CDR3 nucleotides: TGTGCCAGCAGCGTAGGGGGGCCTGGGACAGATACGCAGTATTTT. Its protein is CASSVGGPGTDTQYF.

This clone was picked up one time. The chain links TRBV5-1 to TRBJ2-1; TRBD2 aligns across 7 bases. Losses at the gene ends were 3 bases for V and 5 bases for J; bases not matched to a gene: 5. The CDR3 is 14 residues long. CDR1 and CDR2 from the germline V gene are SGHRS and YFSETQ. CDR3 amino acids: CASSSLAVNNEQFF. The CDR3 DNA reads as TGCGCCAGCAGCTCCCTAGCGGTCAACAATGAGCAGTTCTTC.

The V call is TRBV10-3, the J call TRBJ2-5, with 10 positions matching TRBD1. The CDR3 has 14 amino acids. V dropped 6 bases and J dropped 3; count of bases not matched to a gene: 4. Per the germline V gene, CDR1 is ENHRY and CDR2 is SYGVKD. The CDR3 loop reads CAISGTGVEETQYF. For the CDR3, the DNA is TGTGCCATCAGCGGGACAGGGGTTGAAGAGACCCAGTACTTC.

The chain is built from TRBV10-2 and TRBJ2-7; D is undetermined. Trimming removed 7 bases from V and 0 bases from J, with 10 bases in between. The CDR3 consists of 13 residues. CDR1 is WSHSY and CDR2 is SAAADI in the germline V gene. CDR3 nucleotides: TGCGCCAGCAAATCGGTCCGCTCCTACGAGCAGTACTTC. Its translation: CASKSVRSYEQYF.

The chain is built from TRBV7-9 and TRBJ2-3; no clear D. The germline CDR1 and CDR2 sequences are SEHNR and FQNEAQ (reference sequence). Trimming pared 5 bases from V and 0 bases from J, leaving 3 bases between. The CDR3 is made up of 12 amino acids. In DNA form, the CDR3 reads TGTGCCAGCAGCCTTAGCACAGATACGCAGTATTTT. Amino acids: CASSLSTDTQYF. Together with reference TRBV7-9 and TRBJ2-3, the CDR3 gives the full variable domain: DTGVSQNPRHKITKRGQNVTFRCDPISEHNRLYWYRQTLGQGPEFLTYFQNEAQLEKSRLLSDRFSAERPKGSFSTLEIQRTEQGDSAMYLCASSLSTDTQYFGPGTRLTVL.